This T cell receptor beta chain is from a study of T cell responses to AZD1222 COVID-19 vaccine. Study observations and caveats: The study found vaccine-associated CD4 TCRs spanning spike, dominant at 160-218 and 743-854.

This CDR3 has 13 amino acids. Trimming shortened V by 4 bases and J by 7 bases, and 14 bases separated the two germline ends. The germline CDR1 and CDR2 sequences are MGHRA and YSYEKL. In its sample, this clone was seen a few times. The target antigen is unknown. TCRdb keeps only in-frame clones here, not all; method: immunoSEQ multiplex PCR. Of 150,000 to 180,000 clones listed, approximately 90% were seen once; the top ten hold less than 3.5%. The sample was peripheral blood, taken on day 0 of AZD1222 vaccination. The source of this sequence is an adult in good health. The chain links TRBV4-1 to TRBJ2-7, with a tentative D call TRBD2 (5 bases). The CDR3 coding sequence is TGCGCCAGCAGCCGAACCGGGATCCAGGAGCAGTACTTC. It encodes CASSRTGIQEQYF.